One and the same sample provided the 19 T cell receptor beta chains below, sequenced in a study of human T cells and chemical hapten exposure. TCRdb processed the 5' RACE reads anew with MiXCR; each CDR3 protein has one entry. The sample holds 70,000 to 85,000 distinct CDR3 sequences, 15% to 20% seen once. The study extracted total RNA from unfractionated whole blood. Receptors originate from a female donor in good health.

The DNA of the CDR3 is TGTGCCAGCAGCACCGCACCTGTCGTGAACACTGAAGCTTTCTTT. This encodes CASSTAPVVNTEAFF. The genes are TRBV2 and TRBJ1-1; D is unclear. Trimming pared 6 bases from V and 0 bases from J, leaving 14 bases between. Germline CDR1 and CDR2: SNHLY and FYNNEI. This CDR3 region has 15 residues. Combining the CDR3 with reference TRBV2 and TRBJ1-1 gives the whole variable domain EPEVTQTPSHQVTQMGQEVILRCVPISNHLYFYWYRQILGQKVEFLVSFYNNEISEKSEIFDDQFSVERPDGSNFTLKIRSTKLEDSAMYFCASSTAPVVNTEAFFGQGTRLTVV.

The chain combines TRBV4-3 with TRBJ1-1, with 7 bases identical to TRBD1. This CDR3 contains 14 residues. Germline lookup yields CDR1 LGHNA and CDR2 YSLEER. The V and J ends lost 1 base and 4 bases, in that order; junction bases with no gene match: 3. CDR3: CASSQGQGGTEAFF. DNA for the CDR3: TGCGCCAGCAGCCAAGGACAGGGTGGCACTGAAGCTTTCTTT.

This clonotype was found a few times. The chain has TRBV6-1 and TRBJ2-1; TRBD1 agrees at 9 bases. Germline-derived CDR1 and CDR2 are MNHNS and SASEGT. This CDR3 has 16 amino acids. The ends lost 3 bases at V and 1 base at J; junction bases unmatched: 4. CDR3 amino acids: CASSDPTGGSYNEQFF. Written as DNA, the CDR3 is TGTGCCAGCAGTGACCCGACAGGGGGTTCCTACAATGAGCAGTTCTTC.

This clonotype was counted a few times. The chain links TRBV12-3 or TRBV12-4 to TRBJ1-2; D possibly corresponds to TRBD1 (6 bases). V gave up 3 bases and J gave up 7 bases, with 12 bases separating them. The CDR3 consists of 13 residues. The CDR3 nucleotides read TGTGCCAGCAGTTTGGCGGGGGGCTCTGGCTACACCTTC. It translates to CASSLAGGSGYTF.

This rearrangement joins TRBV6-6 to TRBJ1-1; no reliable D call. CDR1 MNHNY and CDR2 SVGAGI come from the germline V gene (reference sequence). This CDR3 spans 14 amino acids. Trimming cost V 2 bases and J 6 bases, with 13 bases left between them. The CDR3 bases are TGTGCCAGCAGTTACGCTCCCGCGGAGGCTGAAGCTTTCTTT. Its protein product is CASSYAPAEAEAFF.

This clonotype was picked up a small number of times. This chain joins TRBV7-2 and TRBJ2-7; 8 bases map to TRBD1. After removal of 5 bases from V and 9 bases from J, the junction contained 12 bases not matched to a gene. The length of the CDR3 is 14 residues. CDR1 and CDR2 from the germline V gene are SGHTA and FQGNSA. The CDR3, as DNA: TGTGCCAGCAGCCAAGGACAGGGAGCCCGGGGGCAGTACTTC. This encodes CASSQGQGARGQYF.

The sample holds a few counts of this clonotype. The V call is TRBV7-2, the J call TRBJ1-2; D call uncertain. Germline CDR1 and CDR2: SGHTA and FQGNSA. The CDR3 length is 13 residues. V lost 3 bases, J lost 5 bases, and 10 bases lay in between. CDR3 residues: CASSFPGLYGYTF. CDR3 in DNA: TGTGCCAGCAGCTTTCCGGGTTTATATGGCTACACCTTC.

This clonotype has only a few counts. V is TRBV29-1 and J is TRBJ1-1; D remains ambiguous. The germline V and J ends were trimmed by 5 bases and 3 bases, with 13 bases remaining between them. This CDR3 is built from 13 residues. The germline V gene has CDR1 SQVTM and CDR2 ANQGSEA. CDR3 sequence reads: CSVSTGTYTEAFF. CDR3 DNA: TGCAGCGTTAGTACCGGTACGTACACTGAAGCTTTCTTT.

V gene TRBV5-1 combines with J gene TRBJ2-5; D is unresolved. The CDR3 totals 14 residues. V gave up 0 bases and J gave up 1 base, with 7 bases separating them. Germline CDR1 reads SGHRS; CDR2 reads YFSETQ. The CDR3 sequence is CASSLGVGQETQYF. The CDR3 nucleotides read TGCGCCAGCAGCTTGGGGGTTGGCCAAGAGACCCAGTACTTC.

Here the CDR3 DNA reads TGTGCCAGCAGTTCTAGCGGGAGCTTTACAGATACGCAGTATTTT. Amino acids: CASSSSGSFTDTQYF. The chain carries TRBV28 and TRBJ2-3; 10 bases fit TRBD2. The CDR3 spans 15 residues. In germline, CDR1 is MDHEN, CDR2 SYDVKM. V lost 4 bases, J lost 3 bases, and 4 bases stayed unmatched.

This clonotype appeared once. The chain carries TRBV3-1 and TRBJ2-2; no reliable D call. The CDR3 runs to 14 residues. The ends were cut back, 1 base at V and 3 bases at J, with 6 bases in the middle. Germline V gene sequence: CDR1 LGHDT, CDR2 YNNKEL (reference sequence). The CDR3 DNA is TGTGCCAGCAGCCAAGTTTCTTACACCGGGGAGCTGTTTTTT. Translation gives CASSQVSYTGELFF.

This clonotype was found a few times. The chain recombines TRBV12-3 or TRBV12-4 with TRBJ2-5; either TRBD1 or TRBD2 may fit D (6 bases each). The length of the CDR3 is 14 residues. V shed 5 bases and J shed 7 bases, with 17 bases lying between them. The CDR3 here is CASSPTPKGGTQYF. CDR3 coding DNA: TGTGCCAGCAGTCCCACACCCAAGGGGGGGACCCAGTACTTC.

This clonotype was seen a handful of times. The V and J genes are TRBV3-1 and TRBJ2-7; either TRBD1 or TRBD2 may supply D (6 bases each). Trimming stripped 8 bases from V and 6 bases from J, with 23 bases between. Germline CDR1 LGHDT, CDR2 YNNKEL (reference sequence). This CDR3 contains 15 residues. The CDR3 here is CASGSRGSGDREQYF. The CDR3 coding sequence is TGTGCCAGCGGTAGCAGGGGTTCGGGAGACCGCGAGCAGTACTTC.

The chain is built from TRBV6-5 and TRBJ1-2; 9 bases fit TRBD1. The V gene's germline CDR1 is MNHEY and CDR2 SVGAGI. With V trimmed by 7 bases and J by 7 bases, 7 bases remained unmatched. CDR3 length equals 13 residues. The CDR3 sequence is CASTPGQGSGYTF. In DNA form, the CDR3 reads TGTGCCAGCACCCCGGGACAGGGTAGTGGCTACACCTTC.

This clonotype showed up just a few times. This chain joins TRBV11-2 and TRBJ2-1; D gene ambiguous. Trimming stripped 1 base from V and 1 base from J, with 11 bases between. The CDR3 sequence is 16 residues long. Germline V gene lookup returns CDR1 SGHAT and CDR2 FQNNGV. Written as DNA, the CDR3 is TGTGCCAGCAGCTTAGTCAAGGGATCTTCCTACAATGAGCAGTTCTTC. Encoded protein: CASSLVKGSSYNEQFF.

The chain employs TRBV6-5 and TRBJ1-1, with D unclear. The CDR3 spans 13 residues. The ends were cut back, 2 bases at V and 3 bases at J, with 7 bases in the middle. CDR1 MNHEY and CDR2 SVGAGI come from the germline V gene. The DNA of the CDR3 is TGTGCCAGCAGTTACGTCCGGGACACTGAAGCTTTCTTT. Amino acid sequence: CASSYVRDTEAFF.

The genes are TRBV15 and TRBJ2-3; no clear D gene. The germline V gene encodes CDR1 LNHNV and CDR2 YYDKDF (reference sequence). With 1 base removed from V and 2 bases from J, the gap between germline ends came to 10 bases. The CDR3 length is 15 residues. The CDR3: CATSRVFRNTDTQYF. The CDR3 region has the DNA TGTGCCACCAGCAGAGTCTTCCGGAACACAGATACGCAGTATTTT.

This clonotype came up a few times. The chain has TRBV18 and TRBJ1-5, with D perhaps TRBD1 (5 bases). CDR1 and CDR2 from the germline V gene are KGHSH and LQKENI. The V end lost 3 bases, the J end lost 4 bases, and 19 bases lay between the germline ends. This CDR3 is built from 17 residues. CDR3 residues: CASSPQTGWDPNQPQHF. As DNA, the CDR3 is TGTGCCAGCTCACCCCAAACTGGATGGGACCCTAATCAGCCCCAGCATTTT.

V usage is TRBV7-2 and J usage is TRBJ1-1, with D possibly being TRBD1 (6 bases). V lost 4 bases and J lost 3, with 9 bases in between. The CDR3 loop spans 13 amino acids. Germline V lookup: CDR1 SGHTA, CDR2 FQGNSA. The DNA of the CDR3 is TGTGCCAGCAGCTCGAACAGGGACACTGAAGCTTTCTTT. Residues: CASSSNRDTEAFF. Combining the CDR3 with reference TRBV7-2 and TRBJ1-1 gives the whole variable domain GAGVSQSPSNKVTEKGKDVELRCDPISGHTALYWYRQSLGQGLEFLIYFQGNSAPDKSGLPSDRFSAERTGGSVSTLTIQRTQQEDSAVYLCASSSNRDTEAFFGQGTRLTVV.